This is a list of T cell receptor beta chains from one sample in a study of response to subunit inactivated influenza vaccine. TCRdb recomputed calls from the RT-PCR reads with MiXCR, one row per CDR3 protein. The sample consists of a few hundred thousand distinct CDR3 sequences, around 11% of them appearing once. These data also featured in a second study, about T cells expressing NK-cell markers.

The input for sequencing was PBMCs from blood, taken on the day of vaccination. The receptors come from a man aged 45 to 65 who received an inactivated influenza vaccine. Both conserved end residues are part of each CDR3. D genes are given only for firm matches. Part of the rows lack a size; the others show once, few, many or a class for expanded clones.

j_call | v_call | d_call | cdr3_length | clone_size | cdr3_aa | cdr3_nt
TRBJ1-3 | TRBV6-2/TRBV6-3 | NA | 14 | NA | CASRSAGGGNTIYF | TGTGCCAGCAGATCGGCCGGTGGCGGAAACACCATATATTTT
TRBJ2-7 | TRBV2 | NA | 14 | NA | CASSVKGQGGEQYF | TGTGCCAGCAGTGTTAAGGGGCAGGGGGGAGAGCAGTACTTC
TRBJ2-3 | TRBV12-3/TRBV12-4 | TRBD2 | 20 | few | CASSPGTSGRMESGTDTQYF | TGTGCCAGCAGCCCGGGGACTAGCGGGAGAATGGAGTCGGGAACAGATACGCAGTATTTT
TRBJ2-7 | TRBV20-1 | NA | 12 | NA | CSGWRAGNEQYF | TGCAGTGGATGGAGGGCCGGCAACGAGCAGTACTTC
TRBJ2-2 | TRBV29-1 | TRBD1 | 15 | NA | CSVGGTGYATGELFF | TGCAGCGTTGGCGGGACAGGCTATGCGACCGGGGAGCTGTTTTTT
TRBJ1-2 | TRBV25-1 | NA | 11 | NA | CASRANGGYTF | TGTGCCAGCAGGGCGAATGGTGGCTACACCTTC
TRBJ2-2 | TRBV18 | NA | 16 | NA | CASSPWGPTNTGELFF | TGTGCCAGCTCACCGTGGGGCCCGACGAACACCGGGGAGCTGTTTTTT
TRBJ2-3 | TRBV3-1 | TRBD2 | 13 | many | CASSLGRADTQYF | TGTGCCAGCAGCCTGGGGAGGGCAGATACGCAGTATTTT
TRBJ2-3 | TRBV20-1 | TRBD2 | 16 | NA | CSAREPGLAGGPKQYF | TGCAGTGCTAGAGAGCCCGGACTAGCGGGGGGGCCTAAGCAGTATTTT
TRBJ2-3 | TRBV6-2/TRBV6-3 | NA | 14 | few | CASSPGLAWVTQYF | TGTGCCAGCAGCCCCGGTCTAGCTTGGGTTACGCAGTATTTT
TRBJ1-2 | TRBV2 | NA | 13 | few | CASSGDYDYGYTF | TGTGCCAGCTCAGGGGATTACGACTATGGCTACACCTTC
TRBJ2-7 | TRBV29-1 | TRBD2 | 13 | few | CSASGGRSYEQYF | TGCAGCGCTAGCGGGGGCCGCTCCTACGAGCAGTACTTC
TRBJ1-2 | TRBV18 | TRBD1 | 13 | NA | CANSPGQGNGYTF | TGTGCCAACTCACCGGGACAGGGAAATGGCTACACCTTC
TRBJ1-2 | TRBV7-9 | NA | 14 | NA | CASSLVGDYHGYTF | TGTGCCAGCAGCTTAGTTGGAGATTATCATGGCTACACCTTC
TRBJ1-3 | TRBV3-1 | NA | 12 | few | CASSQVANTIYF | TGTGCCAGCAGCCAAGTCGCCAACACCATATATTTT
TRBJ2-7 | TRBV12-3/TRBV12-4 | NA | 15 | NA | CASSLSLIGDYEQYF | TGTGCCAGCAGTCTCTCATTGATAGGGGACTACGAGCAGTACTTC
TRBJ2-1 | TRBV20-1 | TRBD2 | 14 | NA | CSAPTSGTYNEQFF | TGCAGTGCTCCCACTAGCGGGACCTACAATGAGCAGTTCTTC
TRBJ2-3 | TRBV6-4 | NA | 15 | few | CASSRLADSTDTQYF | TGTGCCAGCAGCCGATTGGCGGATAGCACAGATACGCAGTATTTT
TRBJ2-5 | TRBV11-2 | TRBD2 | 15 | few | CASSFTSGGREVQYF | TGTGCCAGCAGCTTCACTAGCGGCGGGAGGGAAGTCCAGTACTTC
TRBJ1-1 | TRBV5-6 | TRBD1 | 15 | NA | CASSWGQGSSTEAFF | TGTGCCAGCAGCTGGGGACAGGGTTCTAGCACTGAAGCTTTCTTT
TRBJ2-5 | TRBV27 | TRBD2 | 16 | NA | CASRIAGGPYQETQYF | TGTGCCAGCAGAATAGCGGGGGGCCCGTACCAAGAGACCCAGTACTTC
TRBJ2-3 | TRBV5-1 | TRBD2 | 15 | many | CASSPSAGGPDTQYF | TGCGCCAGCAGTCCTTCAGCGGGAGGGCCGGATACGCAGTATTTT
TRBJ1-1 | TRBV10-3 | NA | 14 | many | CAISGAPMNTEAFF | TGTGCCATCAGCGGGGCCCCAATGAACACTGAAGCTTTCTTT
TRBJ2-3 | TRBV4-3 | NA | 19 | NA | CASSQGGTIGGLSTDTQYF | TGCGCCAGCAGCCAAGGGGGGACTATCGGGGGCCTAAGCACAGATACGCAGTATTTT
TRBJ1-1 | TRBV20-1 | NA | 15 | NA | CSARDQGQGGTEAFF | TGCAGTGCTAGAGATCAGGGGCAGGGAGGGACTGAAGCTTTCTTT
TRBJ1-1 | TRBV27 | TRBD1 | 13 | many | CASTTSWDSKAFF | TGTGCCAGCACCACCTCTTGGGACAGCAAAGCTTTCTTT
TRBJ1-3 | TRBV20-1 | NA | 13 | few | CSAPGPRKNTIYF | TGCAGTGCTCCTGGCCCCCGTAAAAACACCATATATTTT
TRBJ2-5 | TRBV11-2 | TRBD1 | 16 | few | CASSLGGGPSQETQYF | TGTGCCAGCAGCTTAGGAGGGGGCCCTTCCCAAGAGACCCAGTACTTC
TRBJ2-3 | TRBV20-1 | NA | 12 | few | CSARIGPDTQYF | TGCAGTGCTAGGATAGGTCCAGATACGCAGTATTTT
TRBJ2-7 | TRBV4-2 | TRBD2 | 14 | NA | CASSHSGMGVEQYF | TGTGCCAGCAGCCACAGCGGGATGGGGGTTGAGCAGTACTTC
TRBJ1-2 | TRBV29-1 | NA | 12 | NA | CSAGGQRYGYTF | TGCAGCGCTGGGGGGCAGCGATATGGCTACACCTTC
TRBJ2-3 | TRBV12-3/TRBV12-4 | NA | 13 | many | CASSLSLVDTQYF | TGTGCCAGCAGTTTATCGCTGGTAGATACGCAGTATTTT
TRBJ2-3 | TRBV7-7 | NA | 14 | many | CASSWGVKADTQYF | TGTGCCAGCAGCTGGGGAGTTAAAGCAGATACGCAGTATTTT
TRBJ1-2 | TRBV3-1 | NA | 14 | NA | CASSLRGPNYGYTF | TGTGCCAGCAGCCTCCGGGGACCCAACTATGGCTACACCTTC
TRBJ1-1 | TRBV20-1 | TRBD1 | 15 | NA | CSARRDSFMNTEAFF | TGCAGTGCTAGAAGGGACAGTTTCATGAACACTGAAGCTTTCTTT
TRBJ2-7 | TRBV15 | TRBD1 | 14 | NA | CATSSRDRAYEQYF | TGTGCCACCAGCAGCCGGGACAGGGCCTACGAGCAGTACTTC
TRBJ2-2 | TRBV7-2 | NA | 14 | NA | CASSFVGGTGELFF | TGTGCCAGCAGCTTTGTGGGGGGCACCGGGGAGCTGTTTTTT
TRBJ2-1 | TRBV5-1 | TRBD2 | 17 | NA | CASSLSSGREYYNEQFF | TGCGCCAGCAGCTTGTCGTCTGGGCGGGAGTACTACAATGAGCAGTTCTTC
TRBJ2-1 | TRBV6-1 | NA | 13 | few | CASRGGYYNEQFF | TGTGCCAGCAGGGGCGGATACTACAATGAGCAGTTCTTC